The 31 T cell receptor beta chains given below trace back to one sample, sequenced in a study of blood T cell repertoires in COVID-19. Only in-frame clones appear in the TCRdb table, and some are missing; sequencing was by immunoSEQ multiplex PCR. The profile covers about 63,000 clones, with approximately 81% appearing a single time and less than 4.5% taken by the ten largest. The material sequenced was PBMCs or T cells enriched from blood (not recorded which). The receptor set was obtained from a woman aged 40 to 50 with acute COVID-19.

This chain connects TRBV9 to TRBJ2-2; 7 positions match TRBD2. The CDR3 has 16 amino acids. Germline CDR1 and CDR2: SGDLS and YYNGEE. Germline trimming cut 0 bases from V and 5 bases from J; bases unmatched to any gene: 7. The CDR3 coding sequence is TGTGCCAGCAGCGTAGCTCTCGGGGGAGGGACCGGGGAGCTGTTTTTT. Protein product: CASSVALGGGTGELFF.

This clone was counted between two and nine times. Other nucleotide sequences in the sample specify the same CDR3. The chain uses TRBV5-1 and TRBJ2-2; 8 bases map to TRBD2. CDR1 is SGHRS, CDR2 YFSETQ, per germline. The V and J ends lost 2 bases and 4 bases, in that order; junction bases with no gene match: 10. The CDR3 spans 17 residues. CDR3 sequence reads: CASSFQEAGGGTGELFF. The DNA of the CDR3 is TGCGCCAGCAGCTTTCAGGAGGCGGGAGGAGGCACCGGGGAGCTGTTTTTT.

The chain links TRBV6-4 to TRBJ2-5; 9 bases align to TRBD1. The CDR3 runs to 16 residues. V lost 0 bases and J lost 4; bases outside the gene matches: 6. Germline V gene sequence: CDR1 MRHNA, CDR2 SNTAGT. Written as DNA, the CDR3 is TGTGCCAGCAGTGACTCGACGGGACAGGGTTTAGAGACCCAGTACTTC. As protein: CASSDSTGQGLETQYF.

This clone has only a few counts. The CDR3 spells CASSSRTVGTEAFF. The CDR3, as DNA: TGTGCCAGCAGTAGCCGGACAGTAGGCACTGAAGCTTTCTTT. The V gene is TRBV6-6, the J gene TRBJ1-1; perhaps TRBD1 as D (6 bases). Germline lookup yields CDR1 MNHNY and CDR2 SVGAGI (reference sequence). This CDR3 spans 14 amino acids. The ends were cut back, 5 bases at V and 4 bases at J, with 14 bases in the middle.

The chain carries TRBV19 and TRBJ1-6; 10 positions agree with TRBD1. The CDR3 loop spans 15 amino acids. V dropped 7 bases and J dropped 6; count of bases not matched to a gene: 6. Germline CDR1 is LNHDA and CDR2 is SQIVND (reference sequence). The CDR3 is CASTLRDRGNSPLHF. The DNA of the CDR3 is TGTGCCAGTACCTTACGGGACAGGGGTAATTCACCCCTCCACTTT.

This clone appeared a few times. This rearrangement joins TRBV19 to TRBJ2-2; TRBD2 matches 13 bases. CDR1 LNHDA and CDR2 SQIVND come from the germline V gene (reference sequence). J lost 6 bases, V lost 10 bases, and 5 bases had no gene match. The length of the CDR3 is 14 residues. As DNA, the CDR3 is TGTGCCACCGGGACTAGCGGGACCGCCGGGGAGCTGTTTTTT. Protein: CATGTSGTAGELFF.

The chain joins TRBV9 to TRBJ2-4; 7 bases are shared with TRBD2. The V gene's germline CDR1 is SGDLS and CDR2 YYNGEE. CDR3 length: 15 residues. J was trimmed by 5 bases and V by 3 bases; bases with no gene match: 8. Here the CDR3 reads CASSADPGGENIQYF. The CDR3 DNA follows: TGTGCCAGCAGCGCAGACCCGGGAGGAGAAAACATTCAGTACTTC.

V is TRBV10-3 and J is TRBJ2-7; D remains unclear. Between the trimmed V and J ends, which lost 4 bases and 8 bases, there was a span of 12 bases. CDR3 length equals 12 residues. The germline V gene has CDR1 ENHRY and CDR2 SYGVKD. This chain's CDR3 is CAISGLEEKQYF. CDR3 DNA sequence: TGTGCCATCAGTGGTTTAGAGGAGAAGCAGTACTTC.

This sequence joins TRBV2 and TRBJ2-5; D gene uncertain. The CDR3 runs to 13 residues. Per germline, CDR1 SNHLY and CDR2 FYNNEI. Trimming left V 6 bases short and J 5 bases short, with 13 bases between. The CDR3 loop reads CASSGLPRETQYF. CDR3 nucleotide sequence: TGTGCCAGCAGCGGCCTCCCGAGGGAGACCCAGTACTTC. Using reference TRBV2 and TRBJ2-5 for the parts outside the CDR3, the full variable domain is EPEVTQTPSHQVTQMGQEVILRCVPISNHLYFYWYRQILGQKVEFLVSFYNNEISEKSEIFDDQFSVERPDGSNFTLKIRSTKLEDSAMYFCASSGLPRETQYFGPGTRLLVL.

The rearrangement joins TRBV11-2 to TRBJ1-4; D might be TRBD1 (5 bases). V dropped 5 bases and J dropped 8 bases, with 18 bases sitting between them. The CDR3 length is 15 residues. Germline loops: CDR1 SGHAT, CDR2 FQNNGV. CDR3 nucleotide sequence: TGTGCCAGCAGCAGCGGGAGGGGCAAGGGGGAAAAACTGTTTTTT. Amino acid sequence: CASSSGRGKGEKLFF.

The chain links TRBV28 to TRBJ1-5, with D hard to call. Trimming stripped 3 bases from V and 5 bases from J, with 11 bases between. This CDR3 comprises 14 residues. CDR1 and CDR2 from the germline V gene are MDHEN and SYDVKM. The CDR3 protein is CASSFNGVHQPQHF. Here the CDR3 DNA reads TGTGCCAGCAGTTTTAACGGGGTTCATCAGCCCCAGCATTTT.

J is TRBJ1-6 and V is TRBV27; D is perhaps TRBD1 (5 bases). Germline lookup yields CDR1 MNHEY and CDR2 SMNVEV (reference sequence). The V gene lost 6 bases and the J gene lost 3 bases, with 6 bases spanning the gap. There are 13 residues in the CDR3. CDR3 loop: CASRTDYNSPLHF. CDR3 coding DNA: TGTGCCAGCAGGACAGACTATAATTCACCCCTCCACTTT.

The gene calls are TRBV11-2 and TRBJ1-5, with 7 bases that match TRBD1. The CDR3 sequence is 15 residues long. After removal of 5 bases from V and 6 bases from J, the junction contained 10 bases not matched to a gene. Germline loops: CDR1 SGHAT, CDR2 FQNNGV. CDR3 nucleotide sequence: TGTGCCAGCAGCGAAAACGGAGGGGGCTCTCAGCCCCAGCATTTT. Its protein product is CASSENGGGSQPQHF.

The V call is TRBV5-1, the J call TRBJ1-2; D gene uncertain. This CDR3 is 12 amino acids long. From germline, CDR1 is SGHRS and CDR2 YFSETQ. Trimming removed 4 bases from V and 7 bases from J, with 11 bases in between. CDR3 sequence: CASSPDGVGYTF. As DNA, the CDR3 is TGCGCCAGCAGCCCCGACGGGGTTGGCTACACCTTC.

The V call is TRBV5-1, the J call TRBJ1-4, with a possible D match to TRBD1 (6 bases). Germline V gene sequence: CDR1 SGHRS, CDR2 YFSETQ. Trimming took 4 bases from V and 6 from J, leaving 13 bases between them. This CDR3 has 14 amino acids. The chain's CDR3 is CASSPGGGDEKLFF. The CDR3 DNA reads TGCGCCAGCAGCCCCGGGGGGGGCGATGAAAAACTGTTTTTT. Using reference TRBV5-1 and TRBJ1-4 for the parts outside the CDR3, the full variable domain is KAGVTQTPRYLIKTRGQQVTLSCSPISGHRSVSWYQQTPGQGLQFLFEYFSETQRNKGNFPGRFSGRQFSNSRSEMNVSTLELGDSALYLCASSPGGGDEKLFFGSGTQLSVL.

This sequence joins TRBV7-2 and TRBJ2-3, with 11 bases identical to TRBD2. Per the germline V gene, CDR1 is SGHTA and CDR2 is FQGNSA. The CDR3 has 16 residues. V lost 5 bases to trimming and J lost 2 bases; unmatched junction nucleotides: 6. CDR3 loop: CASSTLAGGLTDTQYF. The CDR3 coding sequence is TGTGCCAGCAGCACCTTAGCGGGGGGGCTCACAGATACGCAGTATTTT.

V and J are TRBV3-1 (or the pseudogene TRBV3-2) and TRBJ2-3, with D unresolved. Germline V gives CDR1 LGHDT, CDR2 YNNKEL (reference sequence). This CDR3 has 15 residues. Trimming cost V 2 bases and J 2 bases, with 11 bases left between them. CDR3 sequence reads: CASSQQRGLTDTQYF. CDR3 nucleotides: TGTGCCAGCAGCCAACAACGCGGTCTCACAGATACGCAGTATTTT.

This clone was recorded once. The rearrangement joins TRBV15 to TRBJ1-2, with D perhaps TRBD1 (5 bases). The ends were cut back, 3 bases at V and 7 bases at J, with 9 bases in the middle. The V gene's germline CDR1 is LNHNV and CDR2 YYDKDF (reference sequence). The CDR3 contains 12 residues. The chain's CDR3 is CATSRDRGGYTF. In nucleotides, the CDR3 is TGTGCCACCAGCAGGGATAGGGGTGGCTACACCTTC.

The chain is built from TRBV2 and TRBJ2-5, with 10 bases that match TRBD2. J lost 5 bases, V lost 7 bases, and 4 bases had no gene match. CDR1 and CDR2 from the germline V gene are SNHLY and FYNNEI. The CDR3 length is 13 residues. CDR3 sequence reads: CASTGLAVETQYF. CDR3 nucleotide sequence: TGTGCCAGCACCGGACTAGCGGTTGAGACCCAGTACTTC.

The CDR3 DNA reads TGTGCCAGCAGTGAAGACAGGGTGAGGACACCCCTCCACTTT. Protein product: CASSEDRVRTPLHF. V usage is TRBV6-1 and J usage is TRBJ1-6; D perhaps matches TRBD1 (6 bases). Per germline, CDR1 MNHNS and CDR2 SASEGT. V was cut by 1 base and J by 11 bases, with 12 bases left in between. This CDR3 has 14 residues.

V is TRBV7-9 and J is TRBJ1-1; 8 nucleotides align to TRBD1. Germline loops: CDR1 SEHNR, CDR2 FQNEAQ (reference sequence). J was trimmed by 4 bases and V by 2 bases; bases with no gene match: 3. The CDR3 spans 14 residues. The DNA for the CDR3 is TGTGCCAGCAGCTTACAGGGGGCAACCACTGAAGCTTTCTTT. This translates into CASSLQGATTEAFF. The whole variable domain, remainder taken from reference TRBV7-9 and TRBJ1-1, is DTGVSQNPRHKITKRGQNVTFRCDPISEHNRLYWYRQTLGQGPEFLTYFQNEAQLEKSRLLSDRFSAERPKGSFSTLEIQRTEQGDSAMYLCASSLQGATTEAFFGQGTRLTVV.

This chain uses TRBV5-1 with TRBJ2-2, with 9 nucleotides matching TRBD1. The CDR3 totals 20 residues. The ends lost 0 bases at V and 7 bases at J; junction bases unmatched: 19. Germline assignment: CDR1 SGHRS and CDR2 YFSETQ. CDR3 sequence reads: CASSLVSPGTGTVIGGELFF. CDR3 in DNA: TGCGCCAGCAGCTTGGTATCCCCGGGGACAGGGACCGTTATTGGCGGGGAGCTGTTTTTT.

V usage is TRBV11-2 and J usage is TRBJ2-1; tentatively, D is TRBD2 (6 bases). V was trimmed by 5 bases and J by 2 bases, leaving 7 bases between them. Germline CDR1 and CDR2: SGHAT and FQNNGV. The CDR3 runs 13 residues. The CDR3 DNA is TGTGCCAGCAGCGGAGGGACCTACAATGAGCAGTTCTTC. Translating gives CASSGGTYNEQFF.

The V gene is TRBV3-1 (or the pseudogene TRBV3-2), the J gene TRBJ2-7; TRBD1 aligns across 7 bases. The CDR3 extends over 15 amino acids. Losses at the gene ends were 1 base for V and 3 bases for J; bases not matched to a gene: 6. Germline V gene data show CDR1 as LGHDT and CDR2 as YNNKEL (reference sequence). Written as DNA, the CDR3 is TGTGCCAGCAGCCAAGTCGGGCAGGGGGTCTACGAGCAGTACGTC. Translated: CASSQVGQGVYEQYV.

V and J are TRBV5-1 and TRBJ1-5; D may be TRBD1 (6 bases). V was pared by 3 bases and J by 5 bases, with 9 bases between. The CDR3 is 13 residues long. CDR1 SGHRS and CDR2 YFSETQ come from the germline V gene. This CDR3 reads CASSSSGDQPQHF. The CDR3 DNA reads as TGCGCCAGCAGCTCCTCAGGGGATCAGCCCCAGCATTTT.

This clone came up a few times. The rearrangement links TRBV18 to TRBJ2-7, with D possibly matching TRBD1 (5 bases). Germline lookup yields CDR1 KGHSH and CDR2 LQKENI. CDR3 size: 13 residues. The V end was cut by 8 bases, the J end by 2 bases, with 13 bases between. CDR3 in DNA: TGTGCCAGCCGCTCGCAACAGGCCTACGAGCAGTACTTC. Protein sequence: CASRSQQAYEQYF.

Concerning this clone itself: Relative to the germline gene, one junction end is altered; a read error may explain this. The chain carries TRBV12-3 or TRBV12-4 and TRBJ1-2; 9 bases match TRBD1. This CDR3 has 13 amino acids. CDR3: CASILQGAFGYTF. CDR3 in DNA: TGTGCCAGCATTTTACAGGGGGCCTTTGGCTACACCTTC.

The V and J genes are TRBV6-4 and TRBJ2-1; 10 positions match TRBD2. The trim removed 2 bases at V and 5 bases at J, leaving 6 bases unmatched. Germline V gene data show CDR1 as MRHNA and CDR2 as SNTAGT. The CDR3 is 16 amino acids. The DNA of the CDR3 is TGTGCCAGCAGTGACATACTAGCGGGGCCTCACAATGAGCAGTTCTTC. Translated, it gives CASSDILAGPHNEQFF.

The V and J genes are TRBV5-6 and TRBJ2-1; D might be TRBD2 (5 bases). Germline loops: CDR1 SGHDT, CDR2 YYEEEE. The CDR3 has 15 residues. V shed 0 bases and J shed 0 bases, with 7 bases lying between them. The CDR3 coding sequence is TGTGCCAGCAGCTTGGGGGAGATCTCCTACAATGAGCAGTTCTTC. It is translated as CASSLGEISYNEQFF.

V is TRBV19 and J is TRBJ2-2, with TRBD2 identical over 7 bases. Losses at the gene ends were 7 bases for V and 6 bases for J; bases not matched to a gene: 14. CDR1 and CDR2 (germline): LNHDA, SQIVND (reference sequence). The CDR3 sequence is 16 residues long. CDR3 loop: CASTYSRTRVPGELFF. Written as DNA, the CDR3 is TGTGCCAGTACCTACTCCAGGACTAGAGTCCCCGGGGAGCTGTTTTTT.

Note on this clone: Other DNA variants within this sample encode the same CDR3. V and J are TRBV7-8 and TRBJ2-7; no reliable D call. The germline V and J ends were trimmed by 5 bases and 4 bases, with 9 bases remaining between them. CDR3 size: 12 residues. Germline V gene data show CDR1 as SGHVS and CDR2 as FQNEAQ. CDR3 sequence reads: CASSPYSYEQYF. Written as DNA, the CDR3 is TGTGCCAGCAGCCCGTACTCTTACGAGCAGTACTTC.